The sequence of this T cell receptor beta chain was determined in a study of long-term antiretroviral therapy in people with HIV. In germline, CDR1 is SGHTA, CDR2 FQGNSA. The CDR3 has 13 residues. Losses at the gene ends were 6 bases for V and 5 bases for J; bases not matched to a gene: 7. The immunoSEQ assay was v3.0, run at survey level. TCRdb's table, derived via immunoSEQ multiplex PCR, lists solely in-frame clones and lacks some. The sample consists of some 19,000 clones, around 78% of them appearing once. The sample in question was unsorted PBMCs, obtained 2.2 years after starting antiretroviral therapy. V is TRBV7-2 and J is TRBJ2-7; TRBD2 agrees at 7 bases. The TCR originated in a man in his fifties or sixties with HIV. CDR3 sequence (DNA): TGTGCCAGCAGTATGCGGGGGATGAACGAGCAGTACTTC. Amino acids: CASSMRGMNEQYF. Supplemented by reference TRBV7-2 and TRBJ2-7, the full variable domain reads GAGVSQSPSNKVTEKGKDVELRCDPISGHTALYWYRQSLGQGLEFLIYFQGNSAPDKSGLPSDRFSAERTGGSVSTLTIQRTQQEDSAVYLCASSMRGMNEQYFGPGTRLTVT.